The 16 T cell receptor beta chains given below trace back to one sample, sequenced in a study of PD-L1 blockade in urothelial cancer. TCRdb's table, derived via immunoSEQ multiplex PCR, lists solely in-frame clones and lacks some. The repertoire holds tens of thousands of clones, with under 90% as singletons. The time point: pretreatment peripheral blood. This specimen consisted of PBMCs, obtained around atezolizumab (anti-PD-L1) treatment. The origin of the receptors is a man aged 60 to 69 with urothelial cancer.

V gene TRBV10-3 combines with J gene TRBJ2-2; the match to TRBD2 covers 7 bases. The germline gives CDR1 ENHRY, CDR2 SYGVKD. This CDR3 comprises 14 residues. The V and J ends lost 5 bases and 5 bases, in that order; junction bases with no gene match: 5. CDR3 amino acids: CAISPGTITGELFF. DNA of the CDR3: TGTGCCATCAGTCCCGGGACTATAACCGGGGAGCTGTTTTTT.

The CDR3 loop reads CASSLKAGVVKETQYF. The CDR3 DNA is TGTGCCAGCAGCTTAAAAGCAGGGGTCGTAAAAGAGACCCAGTACTTC. This chain uses TRBV7-9 with TRBJ2-5; D is perhaps TRBD1 (6 bases). Trimming left V 2 bases short and J 3 bases short, with 16 bases between. CDR1 is SEHNR, CDR2 FQNEAQ, per germline (reference sequence). The CDR3 is made up of 16 amino acids. Looking up the rest from reference TRBV7-9 and TRBJ2-5 gives the full variable domain: DTGVSQNPRHKITKRGQNVTFRCDPISEHNRLYWYRQTLGQGPEFLTYFQNEAQLEKSRLLSDRFSAERPKGSFSTLEIQRTEQGDSAMYLCASSLKAGVVKETQYFGPGTRLLVL.

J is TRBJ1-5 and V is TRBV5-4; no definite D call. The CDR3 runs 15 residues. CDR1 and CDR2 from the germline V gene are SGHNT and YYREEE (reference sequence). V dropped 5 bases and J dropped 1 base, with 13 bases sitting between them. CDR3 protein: CASSPGSGSNQPQHF. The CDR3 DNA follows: TGTGCCAGCAGTCCTGGCAGCGGGAGCAATCAGCCCCAGCATTTT.

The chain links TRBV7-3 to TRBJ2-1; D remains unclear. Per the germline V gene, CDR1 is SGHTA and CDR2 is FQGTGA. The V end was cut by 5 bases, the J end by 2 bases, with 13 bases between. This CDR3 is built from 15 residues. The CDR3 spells CASSPLRGPYNEQFF. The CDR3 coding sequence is TGTGCCAGCAGCCCATTAAGAGGCCCCTACAATGAGCAGTTCTTC.

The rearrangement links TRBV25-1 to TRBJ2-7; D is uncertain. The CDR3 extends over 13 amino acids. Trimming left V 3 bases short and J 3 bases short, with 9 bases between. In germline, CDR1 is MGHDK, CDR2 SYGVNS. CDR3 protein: CASSDPQNYEQYF. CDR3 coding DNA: TGTGCCAGCAGTGACCCCCAAAACTACGAGCAGTACTTC.

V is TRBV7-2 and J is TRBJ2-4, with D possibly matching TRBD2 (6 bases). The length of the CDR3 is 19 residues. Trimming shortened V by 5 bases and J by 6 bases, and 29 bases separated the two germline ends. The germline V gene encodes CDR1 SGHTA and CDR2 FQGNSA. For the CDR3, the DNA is TGTGCCAGCAGCAAACAGGTCGGAGGGAGGTTGGGGACGGGAAACATTCAGTACTTC. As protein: CASSKQVGGRLGTGNIQYF.

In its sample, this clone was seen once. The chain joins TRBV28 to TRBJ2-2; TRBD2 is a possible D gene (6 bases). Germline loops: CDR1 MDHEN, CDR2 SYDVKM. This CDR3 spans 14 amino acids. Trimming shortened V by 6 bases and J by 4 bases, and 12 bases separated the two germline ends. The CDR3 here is CASRARGLTGELFF. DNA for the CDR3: TGTGCCAGCAGAGCTAGGGGACTCACCGGGGAGCTGTTTTTT.

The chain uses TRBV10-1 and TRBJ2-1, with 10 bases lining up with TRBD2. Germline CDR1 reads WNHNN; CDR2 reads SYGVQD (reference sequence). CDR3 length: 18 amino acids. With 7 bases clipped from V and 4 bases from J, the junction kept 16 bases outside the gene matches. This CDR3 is CASNPRVPATSGYNEQFF. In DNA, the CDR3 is TGCGCCAGCAACCCCAGGGTCCCGGCGACTAGCGGGTACAATGAGCAGTTCTTC.

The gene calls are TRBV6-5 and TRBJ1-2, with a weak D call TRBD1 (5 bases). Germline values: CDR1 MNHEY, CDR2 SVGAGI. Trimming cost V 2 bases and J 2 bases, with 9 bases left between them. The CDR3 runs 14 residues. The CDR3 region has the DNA TGTGCCAGCAGTTACGACAGTCTCAACTATGGCTACACCTTC. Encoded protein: CASSYDSLNYGYTF.

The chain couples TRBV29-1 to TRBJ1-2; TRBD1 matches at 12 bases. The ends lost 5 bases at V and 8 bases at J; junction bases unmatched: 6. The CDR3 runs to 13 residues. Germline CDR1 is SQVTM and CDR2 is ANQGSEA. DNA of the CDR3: TGCAGCGTTACCGGGACAGGGGGCGGCGGCTACACCTTC. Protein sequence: CSVTGTGGGGYTF.

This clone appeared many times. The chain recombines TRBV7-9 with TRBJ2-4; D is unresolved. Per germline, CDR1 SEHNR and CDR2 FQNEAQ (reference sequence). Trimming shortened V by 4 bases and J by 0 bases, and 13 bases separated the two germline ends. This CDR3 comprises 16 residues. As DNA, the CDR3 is TGTGCCAGCAGCTCCCAGTACCTTGTAGCCAAAAACATTCAGTACTTC. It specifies CASSSQYLVAKNIQYF.

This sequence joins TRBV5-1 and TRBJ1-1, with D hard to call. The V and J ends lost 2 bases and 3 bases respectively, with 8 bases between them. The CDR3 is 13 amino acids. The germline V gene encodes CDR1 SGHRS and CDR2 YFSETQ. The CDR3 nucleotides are TGCGCCAGCAGCTTCGAACGGTACACTGAAGCTTTCTTT. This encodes CASSFERYTEAFF.

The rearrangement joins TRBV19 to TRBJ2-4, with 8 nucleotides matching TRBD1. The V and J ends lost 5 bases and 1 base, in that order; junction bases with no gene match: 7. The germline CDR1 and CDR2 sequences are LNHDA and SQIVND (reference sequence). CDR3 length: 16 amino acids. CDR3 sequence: CASSATGGKAKNIQYF. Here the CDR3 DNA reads TGTGCCAGTAGTGCTACAGGGGGAAAGGCCAAAAACATTCAGTACTTC.

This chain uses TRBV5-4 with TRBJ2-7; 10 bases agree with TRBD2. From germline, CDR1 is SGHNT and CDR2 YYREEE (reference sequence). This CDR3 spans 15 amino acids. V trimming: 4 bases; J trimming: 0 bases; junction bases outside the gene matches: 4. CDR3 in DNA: TGTGCCAGCAGCCCTGGACTAGCGGCCTCCTACGAGCAGTACTTC. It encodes CASSPGLAASYEQYF.

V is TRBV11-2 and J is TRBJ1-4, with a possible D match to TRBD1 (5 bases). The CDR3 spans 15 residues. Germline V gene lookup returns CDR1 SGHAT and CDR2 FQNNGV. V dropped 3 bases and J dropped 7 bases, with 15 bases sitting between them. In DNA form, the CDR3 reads TGTGCCAGCAGCTTTTCGGGCAGGGAAGGTGAAAAACTGTTTTTT. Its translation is CASSFSGREGEKLFF.

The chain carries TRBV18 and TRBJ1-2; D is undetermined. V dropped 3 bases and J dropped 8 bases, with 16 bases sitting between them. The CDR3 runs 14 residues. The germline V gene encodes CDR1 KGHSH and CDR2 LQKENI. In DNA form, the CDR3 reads TGTGCCAGCTCACCCAACAAAAATGAGAGGGGCTACACCTTC. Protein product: CASSPNKNERGYTF.